The clone carrying this T cell receptor beta chain was seen more than once but under ten times. This entry belongs to a study of beta chain features in type 1 diabetes. cDNA synthesis used the whole RNA isolate, giving expressed TCRB sequences. Clones were sequenced by immunoSEQ multiplex PCR, and TCRdb holds only the in-frame ones, with some missing. The table lists around 500,000 clones, roughly 10% of them singletons. This receptor was identified in a woman aged 18-29 years in good health. Sequences were obtained from naive CD4+ T cells from blood.

The CDR3: CAIKQSSNQPQHF. The DNA of the CDR3 is TGTGCCATCAAACAGAGTAGCAATCAGCCCCAGCATTTT. The chain uses TRBV10-3 and TRBJ1-5; no reliable D call. The CDR3 consists of 13 residues. The germline V and J ends were trimmed by 7 bases and 0 bases, with 7 bases remaining between them. Looked up from germline, CDR1 is ENHRY and CDR2 is SYGVKD.